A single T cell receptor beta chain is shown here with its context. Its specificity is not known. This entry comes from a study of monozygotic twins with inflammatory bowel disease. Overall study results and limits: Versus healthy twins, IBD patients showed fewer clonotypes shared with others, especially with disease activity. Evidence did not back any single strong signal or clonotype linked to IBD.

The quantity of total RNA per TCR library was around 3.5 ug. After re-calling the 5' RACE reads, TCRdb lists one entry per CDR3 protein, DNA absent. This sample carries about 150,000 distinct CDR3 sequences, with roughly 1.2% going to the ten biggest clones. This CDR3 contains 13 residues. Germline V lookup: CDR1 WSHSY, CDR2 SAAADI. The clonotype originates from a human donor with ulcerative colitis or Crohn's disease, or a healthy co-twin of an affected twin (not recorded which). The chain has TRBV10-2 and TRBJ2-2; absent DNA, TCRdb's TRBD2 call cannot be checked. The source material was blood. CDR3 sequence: CASSGTVAGELFF.